This passage covers 9 T cell receptor beta chains from one sample sequenced in a study of cytomegalovirus exposure and HLA in healthy donors (dated by TCRdb to the late 2010s). Libraries were constructed by the immunoSEQ multiplex PCR assay. The source is immuneACCESS, and TCRdb retained only in-frame sequences with V and J called. Part of the clones is not carried over; for the studies checked, unresolved V genes explain less than half of this, and the remainder is unexplained. The sample contains some 80,000 clones, 90% to 97% of them found a single time. About 1.5% of the sample belongs to the ten largest clones. The sequenced sample was PBMCs. These receptors were obtained from a young man in good health and CMV-seropositive.

This chain connects TRBV21-1 to TRBJ1-1. TRBV21-1 is a pseudogene. CDR3 length: 8 amino acids. The CDR3 DNA reads TGTGCCAGCATCGGAGCTTTCTTT. This codes for CASIGAFF.

The chain combines TRBV11-2 with TRBJ2-7; a possible D gene is TRBD1 (5 bases). Trimming removed 4 bases at V and 4 bases at J, with 14 bases between. The CDR3 has 14 amino acids. In germline, CDR1 is SGHAT, CDR2 FQNNGV. The CDR3 nucleotides are TGTGCCAGCAGCTCCAACAGACAGCTATACGAGCAGTACTTC. As protein: CASSSNRQLYEQYF.

This chain uses TRBV19 with TRBJ2-7, with D possibly matching TRBD1 (6 bases). CDR1 and CDR2 from the germline V gene are LNHDA and SQIVND (reference sequence). The V and J ends lost 1 base and 2 bases respectively, with 12 bases between them. This CDR3 contains 15 residues. The CDR3 spells CASSIGGPFTYEQYF. CDR3 bases: TGTGCCAGTAGTATAGGGGGGCCCTTCACCTACGAGCAGTACTTC.

The table lists this clone with a count of one. The chain couples TRBV10-1 to TRBJ2-7; 11 bases are a match to TRBD2. CDR3 length: 15 residues. Germline CDR1 WNHNN, CDR2 SYGVQD (reference sequence). V lost 4 bases and J lost 5; bases outside the gene matches: 7. The CDR3 loop reads CASSGLAGGDDEQYF. The CDR3 DNA reads TGCGCCAGCAGTGGGCTAGCGGGAGGAGACGACGAGCAGTACTTC.

This clone was observed once. The sample contains more than one DNA sequence encoding this CDR3. The rearrangement uses TRBV7-2 and TRBJ1-1; tentatively, D is TRBD1 (5 bases). The CDR3 extends over 13 amino acids. Germline-derived CDR1 and CDR2 are SGHTA and FQGNSA. V was pared by 5 bases and J by 5 bases, with 12 bases between. CDR3 coding DNA: TGTGCCAGCAGCCCCACGGGGGATACTGAAGCTTTCTTT. Protein sequence: CASSPTGDTEAFF.

This chain connects TRBV6-1 to TRBJ1-4; D perhaps matches TRBD1 (6 bases). Germline assignment: CDR1 MNHNS and CDR2 SASEGT. The CDR3 runs to 15 residues. Trimming cost V 1 base and J 6 bases, with 12 bases left between them. The CDR3 region is CASSEGAGAYEKLFF. The DNA of the CDR3 is TGTGCCAGCAGTGAAGGCGCGGGGGCTTATGAAAAACTGTTTTTT.

The chain has TRBV6-5 and TRBJ2-2, with D possibly matching TRBD1 (5 bases). V dropped 0 bases and J dropped 3 bases, with 8 bases sitting between them. The germline V gene encodes CDR1 MNHEY and CDR2 SVGAGI. The CDR3 totals 15 residues. The CDR3 sequence is CASSYSQGHTGELFF. The CDR3 DNA reads TGTGCCAGCAGTTACTCTCAGGGTCACACCGGGGAGCTGTTTTTT.

This sequence joins TRBV12-5 and TRBJ2-5; TRBD1 matches 9 bases. The V gene end was trimmed by 0 bases and the J gene end by 4 bases; junction bases not matched to a gene: 9. CDR1 and CDR2 (germline): LGHNT, FRNRAP. There are 17 residues in the CDR3. CDR3 sequence reads: CASGLVGDRAYLETQYF. The CDR3 nucleotides are TGTGCTAGTGGTTTGGTTGGGGACAGGGCGTATCTAGAGACCCAGTACTTC. Full variable domain (rest looked up from reference TRBV12-5 and TRBJ2-5): DARVTQTPRHKVTEMGQEVTMRCQPILGHNTVFWYRQTMMQGLELLAYFRNRAPLDDSGMPKDRFSAEMPDATLATLKIQPSEPRDSAVYFCASGLVGDRAYLETQYFGPGTRLLVL.

The chain combines TRBV5-4 with TRBJ2-7; 9 nucleotides match TRBD2. The CDR3 runs 14 residues. The ends lost 0 bases at V and 3 bases at J; junction bases unmatched: 1. The germline V gene encodes CDR1 SGHNT and CDR2 YYREEE (reference sequence). The CDR3 loop is CASSLGLAVYEQYF. For the CDR3, the DNA is TGTGCCAGCAGCTTGGGACTAGCGGTCTACGAGCAGTACTTC. Supplemented by reference TRBV5-4 and TRBJ2-7, the full variable domain reads ETGVTQSPTHLIKTRGQQVTLRCSSQSGHNTVSWYQQALGQGPQFIFQYYREEENGRGNFPPRFSGLQFPNYSSELNVNALELDDSALYLCASSLGLAVYEQYFGPGTRLTVT.